This is a list of T cell receptor beta chains from one sample in a study of molecular identifiers for immune sequencing clone quantification. TCRdb called the PCR reads again in MiXCR, with one record for every CDR3 protein. The sample has about 320,000 distinct CDR3 sequences; roughly a quarter are singletons. What was sequenced was naive CD8+ T cells from blood, with Jurkat cell RNA spiked in. These receptors all stem from a human donor in good health. Some libraries in this study had Jurkat cell RNA spiked in. CDR3s include the opening cysteine and the closing phenylalanine or tryptophan. D genes are given only for firm matches. Clone size is stated in some rows and not others, as once, few, many or a class when expanded.

J gene: TRBJ2-5; V gene: TRBV12-3/TRBV12-4; clone size: many; D gene: .; CDR3 DNA: TGTGCCAGCAGTTATAGAAAACAAGAGACCCAGTACTTC; CDR3 protein: CASSYRKQETQYF
J gene: TRBJ1-5; V gene: TRBV6-2/TRBV6-3; clone size: .; D gene: .; CDR3 DNA: TGTGCCAGCAGTCCCAGAGGACGCAATCTGCCCCAGCATTTT; CDR3 protein: CASSPRGRNLPQHF
J gene: TRBJ2-7; V gene: TRBV12-3/TRBV12-4; clone size: many; D gene: .; CDR3 DNA: TGTGCCAGCAGTCTCGCCCGGGAGCAGTACTTC; CDR3 protein: CASSLAREQYF
J gene: TRBJ1-1; V gene: TRBV6-2/TRBV6-3; clone size: few; D gene: TRBD1; CDR3 DNA: TGTGCCAGCAGTTCGTGGACAGGACCCAAGGAGAACACTGAAGCTTTCTTT; CDR3 protein: CASSSWTGPKENTEAFF
J gene: TRBJ1-5; V gene: TRBV5-6; clone size: many; D gene: .; CDR3 DNA: TGTGCCAGCAGCTTCGGGACTCCATATAGCAATCAGCCCCAGCATTTT; CDR3 protein: CASSFGTPYSNQPQHF
J gene: TRBJ2-3; V gene: TRBV25-1; clone size: many; D gene: TRBD2; CDR3 DNA: TGTGCCAGCACTACGACTAGCTCAGGAGATACGCAGTATTTT; CDR3 protein: CASTTTSSGDTQYF
J gene: TRBJ2-7; V gene: TRBV30; clone size: .; D gene: .; CDR3 DNA: TGTGCCTGGAGGCCGGGACGGAACTCCTACGAGCAGTACTTC; CDR3 protein: CAWRPGRNSYEQYF
J gene: TRBJ1-2; V gene: TRBV4-3; clone size: .; D gene: .; CDR3 DNA: TGCGCCAGCAGCCAAGACTTCTTAGGTACAGAGAGAAACTATGGCTACACCTTC; CDR3 protein: CASSQDFLGTERNYGYTF
J gene: TRBJ1-5; V gene: TRBV30; clone size: .; D gene: .; CDR3 DNA: TGTGCCTGGTGTGGACAAGGCAATCAGCCCCAGCATTTT; CDR3 protein: CAWCGQGNQPQHF
J gene: TRBJ2-1; V gene: TRBV20-1; clone size: .; D gene: TRBD2; CDR3 DNA: TGCAGTGCTACCAGTTCAGGACTAGCGGTCGATGAGCAGTTCTTC; CDR3 protein: CSATSSGLAVDEQFF
J gene: TRBJ2-5; V gene: TRBV7-9; clone size: .; D gene: TRBD2; CDR3 DNA: TGTGCCAGCGAGCCGTGGGTTACTGGGGGGGAGCCCCAGTACTTC; CDR3 protein: CASEPWVTGGEPQYF
J gene: TRBJ2-7; V gene: TRBV6-6; clone size: few; D gene: TRBD1; CDR3 DNA: TGTGCCAGCAGTTCAGGGGGCTTGTACGAGCAGTACTTC; CDR3 protein: CASSSGGLYEQYF
J gene: TRBJ2-7; V gene: TRBV6-5; clone size: few; D gene: TRBD2; CDR3 DNA: TGTGCCAGCACCAATAGCGGGAGGTACCCCTACGAGCAGTACTTC; CDR3 protein: CASTNSGRYPYEQYF